The clone carrying this TCR beta chain showed up many times. Libraries from naive CD8 cells were generated from about 20,000 to 1,000,000 sorted cells (with 10%, 30% or 50% RNA). V lost 0 bases and J 0 bases, leaving 7 bases between the germline ends. CDR3 size: 15 residues. The source of the sample is a study of molecular identifiers for immune sequencing clone quantification. On the study more broadly: Sequencing covered four of five parts into which replicate RNA from about 20,000 or 100,000 naive CD8 cells was split.

From the PCR reads, TCRdb called clonotypes with MiXCR, one entry per CDR3 protein. Of fewer than 350,000 distinct CDR3 sequences listed, roughly a quarter are singletons. The chain links TRBV23-1 to TRBJ2-3; D is unclear. TRBV23-1 is treated as an ORF (open reading frame) with a function not yet certain. The receptor was isolated from a human donor in good health. Some libraries in this study had Jurkat cell RNA spiked in. Sequenced: naive CD8+ T cells from blood, with Jurkat cell RNA spiked in. The sample's subset: FACS-sorted CD8+CD4-CCR7+CD45RA+ naive T cells. The chain's CDR3 is CASSQSGVSTDTQYF. The CDR3 DNA follows: TGCGCCAGCAGTCAATCTGGGGTCAGCACAGATACGCAGTATTTT.